Listed below are T cell receptor beta chains from one sample, sequenced in a study of T cells of healthy individuals. MiXCR was run by TCRdb on the 5' RACE reads, yielding one entry per CDR3 protein. This sample has tens of thousands of distinct CDR3 sequences; under 20% occur once, and the top ten carry around 5%. The receptors shown here come from a human donor in good health. The CDR3 runs from the conserved cysteine through the conserved F or W. Fields, in order: clone size, J gene, D gene, V gene, CDR3 protein, CDR3 DNA. D genes are given only for firm matches. A row's size may be missing; if present it is once, few, many or a size class.

NA TRBJ1-5 NA TRBV5-1 CASSLGSNSNQPQHF TGCGCCAGCAGCTTGGGGTCCAATAGCAATCAGCCCCAGCATTTT
many TRBJ2-3 TRBD1 TRBV10-3 CAISGTGVPITDTQYF TGTGCCATCAGTGGGACAGGAGTCCCCATCACAGATACGCAGTATTTT
few TRBJ1-2 NA TRBV6-5 CATKIGQLYGYTF TGTGCCACCAAAATAGGACAGCTCTATGGCTACACCTTC
NA TRBJ1-5 NA TRBV7-8 CASSLGRHQPQHF TGTGCCAGCAGCTTAGGACGCCATCAGCCCCAGCATTTT
many TRBJ1-5 NA TRBV19 CASSWELAGFRPQHF TGTGCCAGTTCCTGGGAACTGGCCGGGTTTCGGCCCCAGCATTTT
NA TRBJ2-7 TRBD1 TRBV3-1 CASSPNAGTGDEQYF TGTGCCAGCAGCCCAAATGCCGGGACAGGGGACGAGCAGTACTTC
NA TRBJ2-1 TRBD2 TRBV5-4 CASSRIGREDYNEQFF TGTGCCAGCAGCCGAATAGGGCGGGAGGACTACAATGAGCAGTTCTTC
NA TRBJ2-6 TRBD1 TRBV20-1 CSARDRTGNSGANVLTF TGCAGTGCTAGAGATCGGACAGGGAACTCTGGGGCCAACGTCCTGACTTTC
many TRBJ1-4 NA TRBV5-1 CASSLEVQNEKLFF TGCGCCAGCAGCTTGGAGGTACAGAATGAAAAACTGTTTTTT
NA TRBJ1-4 NA TRBV10-3 CAIRVGVGVSNEKLFF TGTGCCATCAGAGTTGGTGTGGGGGTTTCTAATGAAAAACTGTTTTTT
many TRBJ2-5 NA TRBV29-1 CSVHDSYQETQYF TGCAGCGTTCACGACTCTTACCAAGAGACCCAGTACTTC
medium-sized TRBJ1-3 NA TRBV4-2 CASSQETENTIYF TGTGCCAGCAGCCAAGAAACGGAAAACACCATATATTTT
many TRBJ1-2 NA TRBV20-1 CSARDPDGMPYGYTF TGCAGTGCTAGAGATCCAGACGGGATGCCCTATGGCTACACCTTC
many TRBJ1-5 NA TRBV7-9 CASSLGQGDNQPQHF TGTGCCAGCAGCTTAGGCCAGGGCGACAATCAGCCCCAGCATTTT
many TRBJ2-2 NA TRBV27 CASSLGGFLTGELFF TGTGCCAGCAGCCTAGGGGGTTTCCTGACCGGGGAGCTGTTTTTT
NA TRBJ2-3 TRBD2 TRBV4-1 CASSPRGPVGGADTQYF TGCGCCAGCAGCCCCAGAGGTCCGGTGGGAGGGGCAGATACGCAGTATTTT
many TRBJ1-4 NA TRBV2 CASSEIAPEKLFF TGTGCCAGCAGTGAGATCGCTCCTGAAAAACTGTTTTTT
many TRBJ1-2 NA TRBV9 CASQGRGYTF TGTGCCAGTCAGGGGAGGGGCTACACCTTC
NA TRBJ1-3 NA TRBV20-1 CSASGQLGNTIYF TGCAGTGCCAGTGGACAGTTGGGAAACACCATATATTTT
few TRBJ2-5 NA TRBV12-3/TRBV12-4 CASSWTRGETQYF TGTGCCAGCAGTTGGACAAGGGGAGAGACCCAGTACTTC
many TRBJ2-7 NA TRBV3-1 CASSGVGTYEQYF TGTGCCAGCAGCGGAGTTGGAACCTACGAGCAGTACTTC
NA TRBJ2-7 NA TRBV20-1 CSAREYIAEQYF TGCAGTGCTAGAGAGTACATTGCCGAGCAGTACTTC
NA TRBJ1-2 NA TRBV5-1 CASSSQSSGGSGYTF TGCGCCAGCAGTAGCCAAAGTTCGGGGGGAAGTGGCTACACCTTC
many TRBJ2-1 NA TRBV4-3 CASSHRGGGYEQFF TGCGCCAGCAGCCACAGAGGGGGGGGATATGAGCAGTTCTTC